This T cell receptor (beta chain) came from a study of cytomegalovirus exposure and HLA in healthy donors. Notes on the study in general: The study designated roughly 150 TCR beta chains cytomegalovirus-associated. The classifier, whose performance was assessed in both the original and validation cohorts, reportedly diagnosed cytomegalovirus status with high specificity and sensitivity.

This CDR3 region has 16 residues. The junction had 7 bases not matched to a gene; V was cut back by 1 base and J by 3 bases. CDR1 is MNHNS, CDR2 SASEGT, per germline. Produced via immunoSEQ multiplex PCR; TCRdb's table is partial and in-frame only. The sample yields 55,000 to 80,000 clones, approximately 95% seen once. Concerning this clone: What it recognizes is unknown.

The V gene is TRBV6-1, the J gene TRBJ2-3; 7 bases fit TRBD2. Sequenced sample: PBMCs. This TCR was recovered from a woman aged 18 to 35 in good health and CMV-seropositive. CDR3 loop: CASSEGRGGRTDTQYF. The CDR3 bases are TGTGCCAGCAGTGAAGGGAGGGGCGGGAGAACAGATACGCAGTATTTT.